This is a list of T cell receptor beta chains from one sample in a study of EBV T-cell therapy then PD-1 blockade in nasopharyngeal carcinoma. Here immunoSEQ multiplex PCR was the method, and the copy in TCRdb shows in-frame clones only, minus some. The table records 20,000 to 25,000 clones, around 80% of them present only once. These receptors are not linked to any known antigen. The sequenced sample was CD8+ T cells from blood, obtained around day 300 from a patient whose treatment included autologous EBV-specific T cells and nivolumab. The origin of the receptors is a man in his forties with nasopharyngeal carcinoma. CDR3s include the opening cysteine and the closing phenylalanine or tryptophan. D genes are given only for firm matches. Size values are once, few and many counts, or a class for expanded clones, and some rows have none.

v_gene,abundance,j_gene,d_gene,CDR3nt,CDR3aa
TRBV4-1,-,TRBJ2-7,TRBD2,TGCGCCAGCAGCCAAGATAGGCTAGCGGGGGGGCTCTCCTACGAGCAGTACTTC,CASSQDRLAGGLSYEQYF
TRBV4-1,-,TRBJ1-6,TRBD1,TGCGCCAGCAGCCAAGTCAGGACAGGGAATAATTCACCCCTCCACTTT,CASSQVRTGNNSPLHF
TRBV6-4,-,TRBJ2-3,-,TGTGCCAGCAGTTTCGACAGTAGCACAGATACGCAGTATTTT,CASSFDSSTDTQYF
TRBV4-2,-,TRBJ1-3,-,TGTGCCAGCAGCCCCTCTTGGGGGGCAGAAAACACCATATATTTT,CASSPSWGAENTIYF
TRBV29-1,-,TRBJ2-1,TRBD2,TGCAGCGTTCCTCGACTAGCGGGGGGGCCTGAGCAGTTCTTC,CSVPRLAGGPEQFF
TRBV2,-,TRBJ1-5,-,TGTGCCAGCAGTTCCTGGACCGCAAATCAGCCCCAGCATTTT,CASSSWTANQPQHF
TRBV28,-,TRBJ2-7,-,TGTGCCACCCATGGGGGTCGGCCCTACGAGCAGTACTTC,CATHGGRPYEQYF
TRBV6-2/TRBV6-3,-,TRBJ2-3,-,TGTGCCAGCAGTTATATTACCATAGGCGGGTCAGATACGCAGTATTTT,CASSYITIGGSDTQYF
TRBV28,-,TRBJ1-2,TRBD1,TGTGCCAGCAGTTTGACAGGGGGCAATGTCCATGGCTACACCTTC,CASSLTGGNVHGYTF
TRBV6-5,-,TRBJ1-2,-,TGTGCCAGCAGTTACTCTGCAGGGAACTATGGCTACACCTTC,CASSYSAGNYGYTF
TRBV7-2,-,TRBJ2-1,-,TGTGCCAGCAGTTACCCAGGGTCCTACAATGAGCAGTTCTTC,CASSYPGSYNEQFF
TRBV27,once,TRBJ2-7,TRBD2,TGTGCCAGCAGTTTAGTTCTAGCGGGGGGGCTCTACGAGCAGTACTTC,CASSLVLAGGLYEQYF
TRBV3-1/TRBV3-2,-,TRBJ2-1,TRBD2,TGTGCCAGCAGCCAAGATAGATTAGCGGGGGGGCCCTACAATGAGCAGTTCTTC,CASSQDRLAGGPYNEQFF
TRBV4-3,-,TRBJ2-7,-,TGCGCCAGCAGCCAAGGCCACGAGCAGTACTTC,CASSQGHEQYF